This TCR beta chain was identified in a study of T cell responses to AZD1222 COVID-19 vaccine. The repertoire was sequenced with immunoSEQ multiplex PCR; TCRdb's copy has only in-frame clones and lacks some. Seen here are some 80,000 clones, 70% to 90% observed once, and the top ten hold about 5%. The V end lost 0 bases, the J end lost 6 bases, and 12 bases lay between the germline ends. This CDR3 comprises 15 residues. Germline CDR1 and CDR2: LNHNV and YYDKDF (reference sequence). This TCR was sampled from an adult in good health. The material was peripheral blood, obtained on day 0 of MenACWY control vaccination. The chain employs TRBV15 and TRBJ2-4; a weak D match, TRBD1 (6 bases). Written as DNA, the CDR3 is TGTGCCACCAGCAGAGATTTTTTACAGGGAAACATTCAGTACTTC. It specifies CATSRDFLQGNIQYF. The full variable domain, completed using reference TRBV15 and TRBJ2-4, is DAMVIQNPRYQVTQFGKPVTLSCSQTLNHNVMYWYQQKSSQAPKLLFHYYDKDFNNEADTPDNFQSRRPNTSFCFLDIRSPGLGDTAMYLCATSRDFLQGNIQYFGAGTRLSVL.